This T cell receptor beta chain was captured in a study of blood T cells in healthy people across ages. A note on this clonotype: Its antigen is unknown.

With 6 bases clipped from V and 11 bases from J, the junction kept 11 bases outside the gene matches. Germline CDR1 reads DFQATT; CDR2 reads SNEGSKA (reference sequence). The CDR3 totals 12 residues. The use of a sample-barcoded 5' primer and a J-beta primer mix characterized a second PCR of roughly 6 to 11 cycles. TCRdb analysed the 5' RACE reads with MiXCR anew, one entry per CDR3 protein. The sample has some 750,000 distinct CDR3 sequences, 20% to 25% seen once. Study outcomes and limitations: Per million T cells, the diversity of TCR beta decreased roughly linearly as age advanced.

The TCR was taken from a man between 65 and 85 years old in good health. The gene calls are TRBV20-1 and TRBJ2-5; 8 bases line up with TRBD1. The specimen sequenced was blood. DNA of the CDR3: TGCAGTGCCACCGACAGGGGCGGAGAGCAGTACTTC. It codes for CSATDRGGEQYF.